The 2 T cell receptor beta chains reported below all come from one sample, sequenced in a study of blood T cell repertoires in COVID-19. Clones were read by immunoSEQ multiplex PCR, and TCRdb kept only the in-frame ones, dropping some. The sample has approximately 390,000 clones; approximately 86% are singletons. Sequencing was done on a sample of PBMCs or T cells enriched from blood (not recorded which). These TCRs come from a woman in her thirties or forties with acute COVID-19.

The J gene is TRBJ2-7, the V gene TRBV10-2, with TRBD2 as a possible D gene (5 bases). CDR1 WSHSY and CDR2 SAAADI come from the germline V gene. The CDR3 runs to 11 residues. Trimming removed 6 bases at V and 6 bases at J, with 9 bases between. The CDR3 reads CASSAGGEQYF. In DNA form, the CDR3 reads TGCGCCAGCAGCGCGGGCGGCGAGCAGTACTTC.

The chain recombines TRBV4-2 with TRBJ1-6; no definite D call. V shed 0 bases and J shed 7 bases, with 10 bases lying between them. Germline CDR1 LGHNA, CDR2 YNFKEQ. The CDR3 has 15 amino acids. CDR3 residues: CASSQEEGLNSPLHF. CDR3 DNA sequence: TGTGCCAGCAGCCAAGAGGAGGGCCTAAATTCACCCCTCCACTTT.